The rows below give T cell receptor beta chains drawn from one sample of a study of cytomegalovirus exposure and HLA in healthy donors. The data were produced by immunoSEQ multiplex PCR, yet TCRdb's version contains in-frame clones alone and is incomplete. This sample has about 150,000 clones, with 64% found just once. Sequencing used PBMCs. The receptor set was obtained from a woman under 40 in good health and CMV-seropositive. The CDR3 runs from the conserved cysteine through the conserved F or W. A D gene is named only where the DNA matches it firmly. Only part of the rows carry a size: once, few, many, or a class if the clone is expanded.

j_gene: TRBJ1-2; d_gene: .; v_gene: TRBV28; abundance: once; CDR3aa: CASGLSRAIQLSVGYTF; CDR3nt: TGTGCCAGCGGGCTGTCCAGGGCCATCCAGCTATCTGTGGGCTACACCTTC
j_gene: TRBJ2-1; d_gene: .; v_gene: TRBV6-4; abundance: .; CDR3aa: CASSEQGTNEQFF; CDR3nt: TGTGCCAGCAGTGAACAGGGAACCAATGAGCAGTTCTTC
j_gene: TRBJ1-3; d_gene: .; v_gene: TRBV5-7; abundance: once; CDR3aa: CASSLGASSSGNTIYF; CDR3nt: TGTGCCAGCAGCTTGGGGGCTTCCAGCTCTGGAAACACCATATATTTT
j_gene: TRBJ1-1; d_gene: .; v_gene: TRBV6-6; abundance: .; CDR3aa: CASRGTMNTEAFF; CDR3nt: TGTGCCAGCAGGGGCACGATGAACACTGAAGCTTTCTTT
j_gene: TRBJ2-7; d_gene: .; v_gene: TRBV11-3; abundance: .; CDR3aa: CASSYGVSNEQYF; CDR3nt: TGTGCCAGCAGTTACGGGGTCTCCAACGAGCAGTACTTC
j_gene: TRBJ2-3; d_gene: .; v_gene: TRBV29-1; abundance: few; CDR3aa: CSVPQGSVADTQYF; CDR3nt: TGCAGCGTCCCACAGGGTTCGGTGGCAGATACGCAGTATTTT
j_gene: TRBJ2-5; d_gene: .; v_gene: TRBV13; abundance: .; CDR3aa: CASSRTAGPETQYF; CDR3nt: TGTGCCAGCAGCCGAACCGCAGGCCCCGAGACCCAGTACTTC
j_gene: TRBJ2-7; d_gene: .; v_gene: TRBV18; abundance: .; CDR3aa: CASSPERWQYF; CDR3nt: TGTGCCAGCTCACCAGAGCGCTGGCAGTACTTC
j_gene: TRBJ2-7; d_gene: TRBD2; v_gene: TRBV5-1; abundance: few; CDR3aa: CASSPLAGGPYEQYF; CDR3nt: TGCGCCAGCAGCCCGCTAGCGGGGGGACCTTACGAGCAGTACTTC
j_gene: TRBJ2-3; d_gene: .; v_gene: TRBV5-5; abundance: few; CDR3aa: CASSLRHSSSTDTQYF; CDR3nt: TGTGCCAGCAGCTTGAGACATTCTTCTAGCACAGATACGCAGTATTTT
j_gene: TRBJ2-5; d_gene: .; v_gene: TRBV7-3; abundance: .; CDR3aa: CASSLVGEAQYF; CDR3nt: TGTGCCAGCAGCTTAGTAGGGGAGGCCCAGTACTTC
j_gene: TRBJ2-7; d_gene: .; v_gene: TRBV7-9; abundance: .; CDR3aa: CASSSQQGRTEQYF; CDR3nt: TGTGCCAGCAGCTCCCAACAGGGAAGGACCGAGCAGTACTTC
j_gene: TRBJ1-5; d_gene: .; v_gene: TRBV19; abundance: .; CDR3aa: CASSTGRGNQPQHF; CDR3nt: TGTGCCAGTAGTACAGGGAGGGGAAATCAGCCCCAGCATTTT
j_gene: TRBJ2-7; d_gene: TRBD1; v_gene: TRBV5-1; abundance: few; CDR3aa: CASSWTGLSYEQYF; CDR3nt: TGCGCCAGCAGCTGGACAGGCCTCTCCTACGAGCAGTACTTC
j_gene: TRBJ1-1; d_gene: .; v_gene: TRBV5-1; abundance: .; CDR3aa: CASSLFPGVMNTEAFF; CDR3nt: TGCGCCAGCAGCTTGTTTCCAGGGGTGATGAACACTGAAGCTTTCTTT
j_gene: TRBJ2-7; d_gene: .; v_gene: TRBV5-1; abundance: .; CDR3aa: CASSFRPGDSYEQYF; CDR3nt: TGCGCCAGCAGCTTCAGGCCAGGGGACTCCTACGAGCAGTACTTC
j_gene: TRBJ1-2; d_gene: .; v_gene: TRBV5-1; abundance: .; CDR3aa: CASSFSWRSDYGYTF; CDR3nt: TGCGCCAGCAGCTTTTCGTGGAGGTCAGACTATGGCTACACCTTC
j_gene: TRBJ2-1; d_gene: .; v_gene: TRBV7-9; abundance: .; CDR3aa: CASSGGLWGRSEQFF; CDR3nt: TGTGCCAGCAGCGGCGGTCTCTGGGGGCGGAGTGAGCAGTTCTTC
j_gene: TRBJ2-5; d_gene: TRBD1; v_gene: TRBV30; abundance: few; CDR3aa: CAWSKTGPQETQYF; CDR3nt: TGTGCCTGGAGTAAGACAGGGCCCCAAGAGACCCAGTACTTC
j_gene: TRBJ2-2; d_gene: .; v_gene: TRBV10-3; abundance: .; CDR3aa: CAISESWPGELFF; CDR3nt: TGTGCCATCAGTGAGTCATGGCCCGGGGAGCTGTTTTTT
j_gene: TRBJ2-7; d_gene: TRBD2; v_gene: TRBV10-3; abundance: few; CDR3aa: CASSGGRGSNYEQYF; CDR3nt: TGTGCCTCCTCGGGAGGGCGGGGCTCCAACTACGAGCAGTACTTC
j_gene: TRBJ2-2; d_gene: .; v_gene: TRBV11-2; abundance: .; CDR3aa: CASSLRESGELFF; CDR3nt: TGTGCCAGCAGCTTAAGAGAGTCCGGGGAGCTGTTTTTT
j_gene: TRBJ1-3; d_gene: TRBD1; v_gene: TRBV9; abundance: few; CDR3aa: CASSVEQGSTIYF; CDR3nt: TGTGCCAGCAGCGTAGAACAGGGGAGCACCATATATTTT